This T cell receptor beta chain is from a study of T cells in Graves' hyperthyroidism and ophthalmopathy. This clonotype has more than one count but fewer than ten. The CDR3 runs to 18 residues. From germline, CDR1 is MDHEN and CDR2 SYDVKM. V lost 3 bases to trimming and J lost 3 bases, with 20 bases between them. RNA transcripts gave rise to amplified TCR beta CDR3 regions. An initial round of RT-PCR targeting the TCR CDR3 relied on the HTBI primer set. TCRdb used MiXCR to reprocess the multiplex PCR reads, holding one entry per CDR3 protein. This table has roughly 400,000 distinct CDR3 sequences, about an eighth appearing once. Diagnostic decisions used clinical symptoms, serum thyroxine and TRAb, thyroid ultrasound and orbital computed tomography.

This receptor was taken from a man aged 50-60 years with Graves' ophthalmopathy. The specimen was blood. The rearrangement joins TRBV28 to TRBJ2-2; TRBD1 is a possible D gene (7 bases). The CDR3 sequence is CASSFRRGQWLDTGELFF. For the CDR3, the DNA is TGTGCCAGCAGTTTTCGGAGGGGGCAGTGGTTGGACACCGGGGAGCTGTTTTTT.